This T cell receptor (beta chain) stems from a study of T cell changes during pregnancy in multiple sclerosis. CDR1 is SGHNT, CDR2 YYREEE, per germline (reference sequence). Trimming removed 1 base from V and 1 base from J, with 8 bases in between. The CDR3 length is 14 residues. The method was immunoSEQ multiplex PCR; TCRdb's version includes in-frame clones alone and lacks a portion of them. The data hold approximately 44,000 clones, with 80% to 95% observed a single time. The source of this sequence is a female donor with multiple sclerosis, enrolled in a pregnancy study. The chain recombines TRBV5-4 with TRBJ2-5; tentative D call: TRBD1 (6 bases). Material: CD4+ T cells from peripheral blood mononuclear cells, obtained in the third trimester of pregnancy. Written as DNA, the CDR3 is TGTGCCAGCAGCTTGAAAGGGGGCCAAGAGACCCAGTACTTC. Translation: CASSLKGGQETQYF.